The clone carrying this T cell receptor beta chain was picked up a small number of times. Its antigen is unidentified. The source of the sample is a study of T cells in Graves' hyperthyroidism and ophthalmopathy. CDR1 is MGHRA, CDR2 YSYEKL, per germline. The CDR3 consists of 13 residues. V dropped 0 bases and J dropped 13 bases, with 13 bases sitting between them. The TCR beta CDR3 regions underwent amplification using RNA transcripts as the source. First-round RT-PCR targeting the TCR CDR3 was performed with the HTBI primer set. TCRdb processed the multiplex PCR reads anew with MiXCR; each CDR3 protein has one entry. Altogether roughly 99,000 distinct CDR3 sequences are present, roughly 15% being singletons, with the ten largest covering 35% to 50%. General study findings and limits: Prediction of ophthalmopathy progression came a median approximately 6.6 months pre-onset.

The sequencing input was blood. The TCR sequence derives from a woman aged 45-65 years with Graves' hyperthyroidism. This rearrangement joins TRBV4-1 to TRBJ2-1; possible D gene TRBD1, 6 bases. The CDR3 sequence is CASSQDWMGAQFF. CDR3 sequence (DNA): TGCGCCAGCAGCCAAGATTGGATGGGGGCCCAGTTCTTC.